The sequence of this T cell receptor (beta chain) was determined in a study of blood T cells in healthy people across ages. Turning to this clonotype: No antigen is known for it.

Germline loops: CDR1 MNHEY, CDR2 SVGEGT. V was shortened by 2 bases and J by 2 bases, with 14 bases between the two germline ends. This CDR3 has 16 residues. Donors ranged from roughly 6 to 100 years old and were healthy Caucasians in Russia. A second roughly 6 to 11 cycle PCR used barcoded and J-beta primers. The authors tagged each cDNA molecule using a template-switch adaptor with 12 random nucleotides. TCRdb reprocessed the 5' RACE reads with MiXCR, giving one entry per CDR3 protein. This sample has around 400,000 distinct CDR3 sequences, with about 52% found just once. Regarding the study as a whole: Donor CMV status was unknown, possibly confounding expanded clonotype changes. Getting older went along with TCR beta diversity per million T cells dropping roughly linearly.

The clonotype originates from a man in his fifties or sixties in good health. Sequencing was done on a sample of blood. The V gene is TRBV6-2 or TRBV6-3, the J gene TRBJ2-3, with TRBD1 as a possible D gene (6 bases). This chain's CDR3 is CASSYGQNTFTDTQYF. The CDR3 DNA reads as TGTGCCAGCAGTTACGGACAGAACACCTTCACAGATACGCAGTATTTT.